Following are 7 T cell receptor beta chains from one sample sequenced in a study of blood T cell repertoires in COVID-19 (dated by TCRdb to 2018 to 2020). Library construction relied on the immunoSEQ multiplex PCR assay. TCRdb took this table from immuneACCESS and kept in-frame rearrangements with V and J called. Such tables lack part of the clones; where checked against another copy, unresolved V genes explain under half of the gap, and the rest is unexplained. The sample contains about 320,000 clones, over 70% of them found a single time. The top ten hold about 1.2% of the sample. Source material: peripheral blood. All receptors derive from a woman aged 50 to 60 with acute or convalescent COVID-19.

CDR3 protein: CSVEGTERNGNTIYF. CDR3 sequence (DNA): TGCAGCGTCGAGGGGACAGAGAGGAATGGAAACACCATATATTTT. The V call is TRBV29-1, the J call TRBJ1-3, with 7 positions matching TRBD1. The CDR3 covers 15 residues. V gave up 6 bases and J gave up 3 bases; unmatched junction bases: 11. CDR1 SQVTM and CDR2 ANQGSEA come from the germline V gene.

This clone was observed a single time. This sequence joins TRBV19 and TRBJ2-2; tentative D call: TRBD1 (5 bases). Trimming stripped 6 bases from V and 4 bases from J, with 12 bases between. The CDR3 is 14 residues long. CDR1 LNHDA and CDR2 SQIVND come from the germline V gene (reference sequence). Here the CDR3 reads CASSFDRATGELFF. CDR3 bases: TGTGCCAGTAGCTTTGACAGAGCCACCGGGGAGCTGTTTTTT.

CDR3 in DNA: TGCGCCAGCAGCCAAGCTGGGACAGCGAACACCGGGGAGCTGTTTTTT. Translated, it gives CASSQAGTANTGELFF. The chain joins TRBV4-1 to TRBJ2-2, with 7 bases that match TRBD1. The CDR3 is 16 residues long. With V trimmed by 1 base and J by 0 bases, 2 bases remained unmatched. Germline lookup yields CDR1 MGHRA and CDR2 YSYEKL.

The rearrangement links TRBV30 to TRBJ2-5; unclear D gene. V gave up 2 bases and J gave up 4 bases, with 8 bases separating them. CDR1 is GTSNPN and CDR2 is SVGIG in the germline V gene (reference sequence). The CDR3 is made up of 12 amino acids. The CDR3 DNA sequence: TGTGCCTGGAGTCTACAGTTAGAGACCCAGTACTTC. Amino acid sequence: CAWSLQLETQYF.

V is TRBV5-5 and J is TRBJ1-3, with D tentatively TRBD1 (5 bases). V was shortened by 1 base and J by 1 base, with 12 bases between the two germline ends. Germline loops: CDR1 SGHKS, CDR2 YYEKEE (reference sequence). This CDR3 region has 16 residues. The CDR3 sequence is CASSLSLAGSGNTIYF. The CDR3 DNA is TGTGCCAGCAGCTTGAGTTTGGCAGGGTCTGGAAACACCATATATTTT. Full variable domain (missing parts from reference TRBV5-5 and TRBJ1-3): DAGVTQSPTHLIKTRGQQVTLRCSPISGHKSVSWYQQVLGQGPQFIFQYYEKEERGRGNFPDRFSARQFPNYSSELNVNALLLGDSALYLCASSLSLAGSGNTIYFGEGSWLTVV.

The genes are TRBV24-1 and TRBJ1-2, with D uncertain. Germline V gene data show CDR1 as KGHDR and CDR2 as SFDVKD. This CDR3 spans 14 amino acids. The V end was cut by 3 bases, the J end by 8 bases, with 15 bases between. The CDR3 reads CATSDVRTEGGYTF. CDR3 bases: TGTGCCACCAGTGATGTTCGGACCGAGGGCGGCTACACCTTC.

J is TRBJ1-1 and V is TRBV7-2; D possibly corresponds to TRBD1 (6 bases). The CDR3 length is 14 residues. V was pared by 4 bases and J by 8 bases, with 17 bases between. Germline V gene sequence: CDR1 SGHTA, CDR2 FQGNSA. The CDR3 loop reads CASSSTAGQSEAFF. CDR3 in DNA: TGTGCCAGCAGCTCCACCGCCGGACAGTCCGAAGCTTTCTTT.